This T cell receptor beta chain was sequenced during a study of cytomegalovirus exposure and HLA in healthy donors. PCR primers comprised 60 Vbeta and 13 Jbeta primers. TCRdb keeps only in-frame clones here, not all; method: immunoSEQ multiplex PCR. The table records roughly 90,000 clones, approximately 84% of them present only once. The CDR3 length is 14 residues. Trimming pared 3 bases from V and 0 bases from J, leaving 11 bases between. CDR1 GTSNPN and CDR2 SVGIG come from the germline V gene (reference sequence). This clone was recorded a few times. The source is a man between 18 and 35 years old in good health and CMV-seronegative. The sequenced sample consisted of PBMCs. The rearrangement joins TRBV30 to TRBJ1-1; D ambiguous. DNA for the CDR3: TGTGCCTGGAGCCCGCCGGTCATGAACACTGAAGCTTTCTTT. Translated, it gives CAWSPPVMNTEAFF.